Listed below are T cell receptor beta chains from one sample, sequenced in a study of vaccination and CD4 T cells after COVID-19. TCRdb reprocessed the PCR reads with MiXCR, giving one entry per CDR3 protein. Counted here are some 14,000 distinct CDR3 sequences, 55% occurring once; the ten biggest clones make up approximately 15%. Antigen specificity for these receptors is unknown. The source material was CD4+ T cells from blood, cultured in vitro. These TCRs come from a human donor who had recovered from COVID-19. CDR3s include the opening cysteine and the closing phenylalanine or tryptophan. The order of the fields is D gene, V gene, J gene, clone size, CDR3 DNA, CDR3 protein. D genes are given only for firm matches. Only some rows state a clone size, as once, few, many or a class for expanded clones.

TRBD2,TRBV20-1,TRBJ2-2,.,TGCAGTGCTAGCCTCCTGCGAGCGGGGCGCCCCGGGGAGCTGTTTTTT,CSASLLRAGRPGELFF
.,TRBV20-1,TRBJ1-1,few,TGCAGTGCTTTACTGACAACAGGGTTTACTGAAGCTTTCTTT,CSALLTTGFTEAFF
TRBD1,TRBV28,TRBJ1-5,.,TGTGCCAGCAGGCCTCACGGGACAGGAACAAATCAGCCCCAGCATTTT,CASRPHGTGTNQPQHF
.,TRBV12-3/TRBV12-4,TRBJ2-3,few,TGTGCCAGCAGTTTAGGAGGACCTAGCACAGATACGCAGTATTTT,CASSLGGPSTDTQYF
TRBD2,TRBV6-2/TRBV6-3,TRBJ2-1,.,TGTGCCAGCACCCAGCGGGAGAGGTCTCATGAGCAGTTCTTC,CASTQRERSHEQFF
TRBD2,TRBV7-3,TRBJ2-2,few,TGTGCCAGCAGGTTTAGCGGGATCACCGGGGAGCTGTTTTTT,CASRFSGITGELFF
TRBD1,TRBV6-2/TRBV6-3,TRBJ2-5,.,TGTGCCAGCAGTTTTGGGACAGGGCGGCAGACCCAGTACTTC,CASSFGTGRQTQYF
TRBD2,TRBV10-3,TRBJ2-5,.,TGTGCCAGCAGTGGGGGGGTTCGGGAGGGTAGGGAGACCCAGTACTTC,CASSGGVREGRETQYF
TRBD2,TRBV19,TRBJ2-7,few,TGTGCCAGTAGTAGACTAGCGGGACACCCCTACGAGCAGTACTTC,CASSRLAGHPYEQYF
TRBD1,TRBV4-1,TRBJ1-1,.,TGCGCCAGCAGCCGGCAGGGGGAGGCTGAAGCTTTCTTT,CASSRQGEAEAFF
.,TRBV5-1,TRBJ1-1,once,TGCGCCAGCAGCTTGGGCGGCAGGGATTGGATTCAGGACACTGAAGCTTTCTTT,CASSLGGRDWIQDTEAFF
TRBD1,TRBV2,TRBJ1-6,.,TGTGCCAGCGGGAGGGACAGGTCTTCACCCCTCCACTTT,CASGRDRSSPLHF
.,TRBV6-1,TRBJ2-1,.,TGTGCCAGCACCGACGGGGGTGAGCAGTTCTTC,CASTDGGEQFF
.,TRBV18,TRBJ1-2,once,TGTGCCAGCTCACCAGGACCCCCGGGTGTCGGCTATGGCTACACCTTC,CASSPGPPGVGYGYTF
.,TRBV6-2/TRBV6-3,TRBJ1-1,.,TGTGCCAGCAGTTCCTATACAGGGCCGAAGAACACTGAAGCTTTCTTT,CASSSYTGPKNTEAFF
.,TRBV30,TRBJ1-2,.,TGTGCCTGGAGTCTTTCCCTTGATTTCGGCTACACCTTC,CAWSLSLDFGYTF
TRBD1,TRBV6-1,TRBJ1-5,.,TGTGCCAGCAGGGGACAGGGAAATCAGCCCCAGCATTTT,CASRGQGNQPQHF
.,TRBV6-2/TRBV6-3,TRBJ1-2,.,TGTGCCAGCAGTTACGGGTGGCAGGTACTATATGGCTACACCTTC,CASSYGWQVLYGYTF
.,TRBV7-8,TRBJ2-6,few,TGTGCCAGCAGCGTCCCGGGGCTGGATTTCTCTGGGGCCAACGTCCTGACTTTC,CASSVPGLDFSGANVLTF
.,TRBV30,TRBJ1-6,.,TGTGCCTGGAGAAGACGGGAAAATTCACCCCTCCACTTT,CAWRRRENSPLHF
TRBD1,TRBV14,TRBJ1-6,.,TGTGCCAGCAGCCAAGAGATACAGGGGAGATCACCCCTCCACTTT,CASSQEIQGRSPLHF
TRBD1,TRBV12-3/TRBV12-4,TRBJ2-2,few,TGTGCCAGCAGTCGGCCCGGGACAGCCGACGGGGAGCTGTTTTTT,CASSRPGTADGELFF
TRBD2,TRBV20-1,TRBJ2-2,.,TGCAGTGCAACGAGCGGGAATTTCGCCGGGGAGCTGTTTTTT,CSATSGNFAGELFF
.,TRBV9,TRBJ2-3,once,TGTGCCAGCAGCGTAGCGGCTAGCACAGATACGCAGTATTTT,CASSVAASTDTQYF
TRBD1,TRBV6-1,TRBJ2-1,.,TGTGCCACCACGTCGGGACAGGGGGCCTACAATGAGCAGTTCTTC,CATTSGQGAYNEQFF
TRBD1,TRBV7-2,TRBJ1-5,few,TGTGCCAGCAACCTAGGGGGCCAGTACAATCAGCCCCAGCATTTT,CASNLGGQYNQPQHF
TRBD1,TRBV27,TRBJ1-6,few,TGTGCCAGCAGTCCACAGGGGGCTCAGAATTCACCCCTCCACTTT,CASSPQGAQNSPLHF
.,TRBV5-1,TRBJ2-7,.,TGCGCCAGCAGCCAAGGGGAGCCGGGACCGCGCTACGAGCAGTACTTC,CASSQGEPGPRYEQYF
TRBD2,TRBV7-2,TRBJ2-1,once,TGTGCCAGCAGATCTCTAGCGGACTCCTACAATGAGCAGTTCTTC,CASRSLADSYNEQFF
.,TRBV7-3,TRBJ2-3,few,TGTGCCACCTCGGACACCAGCCCAGATACGCAGTATTTT,CATSDTSPDTQYF
TRBD2,TRBV10-3,TRBJ2-3,.,TGTGCCATCAGTGAGTCACCGGGACTAGCGGAAGTAGATACGCAGTATTTT,CAISESPGLAEVDTQYF
.,TRBV11-3,TRBJ1-1,medium-sized,TGTGCCAGCAGCTTAGATGGAAGGGGCGGAAGTACTGAAGCTTTCTTT,CASSLDGRGGSTEAFF
.,TRBV19,TRBJ1-5,.,TGTGCCAGTACCAGGGGCAGGGGATGGAGCATGAGCAATCAGCCCCAGCATTTT,CASTRGRGWSMSNQPQHF
.,TRBV28,TRBJ1-4,.,TGTGCCAGCAGTTTGTACAGGGCTAGGGAAAAACTGTTTTTT,CASSLYRAREKLFF
.,TRBV27,TRBJ2-7,.,TGTGCCAGCAGTTTGTCCGGGGGCCTCTACGAGCAGTACTTC,CASSLSGGLYEQYF
.,TRBV20-1,TRBJ2-1,few,TGCAGTGCTATACTCCCGGGACTGGCAAACAATGAGCAGTTCTTC,CSAILPGLANNEQFF
TRBD2,TRBV6-1,TRBJ2-7,few,TGTGCCAGCCGCGATCTAGCGGGAGAGTCCTACGAGCAGTACTTC,CASRDLAGESYEQYF
.,TRBV7-2,TRBJ1-2,.,TGTGCCAGCAGCTTAGATTGGACAGACCAAGGAAGGGGCTACACCTTC,CASSLDWTDQGRGYTF
.,TRBV24-1,TRBJ2-3,few,TGTGCCACCAGTGACGTTGACACAGCTAGCACAGATACGCAGTATTTT,CATSDVDTASTDTQYF
TRBD1,TRBV27,TRBJ2-1,few,TGTGCCAGCAGGTACAGGGGGTCCTACAATGAGCAGTTCTTC,CASRYRGSYNEQFF
TRBD2,TRBV6-1,TRBJ2-5,.,TGTGCCAGCAGCCGGTCGGGGGCGGGAGGACAGACCCAGTACTTC,CASSRSGAGGQTQYF
TRBD1,TRBV6-1,TRBJ2-5,.,TGTGCCAGCAGGCCGACAGGGCGGGAGACCCAGTACTTC,CASRPTGRETQYF
.,TRBV25-1,TRBJ2-3,.,TGTGCCAGCAGTGGCGGCGCACGGGATACGCAGTATTTT,CASSGGARDTQYF
.,TRBV10-3,TRBJ2-1,.,TGTGCCATCAGTCCCAGATGGGGGGAGCAGTTCTTC,CAISPRWGEQFF
TRBD2,TRBV6-1,TRBJ2-7,.,TGTGCCAGCAGGTTGACTAGCGGGAGAGCGAAGACCTACGAGCAGTACTTC,CASRLTSGRAKTYEQYF
TRBD2,TRBV15,TRBJ2-7,few,TGTGCCACCAGCCTCGGGACTAGCGGGAGACGAATGGGGTACGAGCAGTACTTC,CATSLGTSGRRMGYEQYF
.,TRBV11-3,TRBJ2-3,.,TGTGCCAGCAGCTTATCGAGGAGCACAGATACGCAGTATTTT,CASSLSRSTDTQYF
TRBD1,TRBV10-3,TRBJ1-5,.,TGTGCCGCCGCGAGGGGGACAGGTAGCAATCAGCCCCAGCATTTT,CAAARGTGSNQPQHF
.,TRBV10-3,TRBJ1-5,few,TGTGCCATCAGTGAGTCCGTCGGGACCAGGAGCAATCAGCCCCAGCATTTT,CAISESVGTRSNQPQHF
.,TRBV11-1,TRBJ1-1,.,TGTGCCAGCAGCCAAGCCCCCTTAGGCACTGAAGCTTTCTTT,CASSQAPLGTEAFF
.,TRBV6-5,TRBJ1-6,.,TGTGCCAGCAGTTCAACTACCAATTCACCCCTCCACTTT,CASSSTTNSPLHF